These 20 T cell receptor beta chains were all obtained from the same sample, sequenced in a study of vaccination effects on CD4 cells after COVID-19. The data were produced by immunoSEQ multiplex PCR, yet TCRdb's version contains in-frame clones alone and is incomplete. This table has 50,000 to 60,000 clones, about two thirds appearing once. Peptide-pool stimulation followed by sequencing identified expanded antigen-specific CD4+ clonotypes in the ViraFEST assay. Once cultured for around 11 days, the cells underwent separation to obtain CD4+ T cells. The study found no prior SARS-CoV-2 infection in the vaccine recipients, who tested negative for nucleocapsid antibodies. Their antigens remain unidentified. Sequencing was performed on CD4+ T cells from PBMCs cultured with SARS-CoV-2 spike peptides, taken before COVID-19 vaccination. The receptors were sampled from a human donor who received a COVID-19 vaccine.

This clone came up once. The rearrangement uses TRBV5-6 and TRBJ2-1; D possibly corresponds to TRBD1 (5 bases). The CDR3 is made up of 13 amino acids. The V gene lost 9 bases and the J gene lost 9 bases, with 19 bases spanning the gap. Germline assignment: CDR1 SGHDT and CDR2 YYEEEE. CDR3 DNA sequence: TGTGCCACCTCCTCGCAGGGCATCGGTGAGCAGTTCTTC. Translating gives CATSSQGIGEQFF.

This clone was picked up one time. The chain uses TRBV5-1 and TRBJ2-1; D possibly matches TRBD1 or TRBD2 (5 bases each). Per the germline V gene, CDR1 is SGHRS and CDR2 is YFSETQ. V was cut by 0 bases and J by 3 bases, with 10 bases left in between. CDR3 size: 15 residues. The CDR3 region has the DNA TGCGCCAGCAGCTTGGACGGGGCCAGCTACAATGAGCAGTTCTTC. The encoded protein is CASSLDGASYNEQFF. Filled out from reference TRBV5-1 and TRBJ2-1, the complete variable domain reads KAGVTQTPRYLIKTRGQQVTLSCSPISGHRSVSWYQQTPGQGLQFLFEYFSETQRNKGNFPGRFSGRQFSNSRSEMNVSTLELGDSALYLCASSLDGASYNEQFFGPGTRLTVL.

The chain carries TRBV5-4 and TRBJ2-7; D call uncertain. V lost 1 base and J 0 bases, leaving 8 bases between the germline ends. Germline V gene lookup returns CDR1 SGHNT and CDR2 YYREEE (reference sequence). There are 14 residues in the CDR3. CDR3 sequence (DNA): TGTGCCAGCAGCTTGACTCCCAACTCCTACGAGCAGTACTTC. Protein sequence: CASSLTPNSYEQYF.

V gene TRBV3-1 (or the pseudogene TRBV3-2) combines with J gene TRBJ1-1, with D uncertain. CDR3 size: 12 residues. From germline, CDR1 is LGHDT and CDR2 YNNKEL (reference sequence). V was shortened by 1 base and J by 10 bases, with 10 bases between the two germline ends. In DNA form, the CDR3 reads TGTGCCAGCAGCCAAGGAGTTGCTGCAGCTTTCTTT. Amino acids: CASSQGVAAAFF.

This chain connects TRBV7-9 to TRBJ2-5, with 7 positions matching TRBD2. The germline gives CDR1 SEHNR, CDR2 FQNEAQ (reference sequence). CDR3 length: 13 amino acids. Losses at the gene ends were 2 bases for V and 4 bases for J; bases not matched to a gene: 1. The CDR3 region is CASSLTGGETQYF. CDR3 in DNA: TGTGCCAGCAGCTTAACGGGGGGAGAGACCCAGTACTTC.

The chain has TRBV4-3 and TRBJ2-7; 13 bases agree with TRBD2. Germline-derived CDR1 and CDR2 are LGHNA and YSLEER. V gave up 0 bases and J gave up 11 bases; unmatched junction bases: 4. This CDR3 is 14 amino acids long. CDR3 amino acids: CASSQDMTSGGKYF. CDR3 DNA: TGCGCCAGCAGCCAAGATATGACTAGCGGGGGGAAGTACTTC.

V and J are TRBV20-1 and TRBJ2-7; weak D call: TRBD2 (6 bases). The V gene's germline CDR1 is DFQATT and CDR2 SNEGSKA (reference sequence). V was trimmed by 3 bases and J by 0 bases, leaving 15 bases between them. This CDR3 contains 15 residues. The CDR3 region is CSASPGLKISYEQYF. Here the CDR3 DNA reads TGCAGTGCTAGTCCGGGACTCAAGATCTCCTACGAGCAGTACTTC.

CDR3 protein: CASSRGQGNEKLFF. DNA of the CDR3: TGTGCCAGCAGCAGAGGACAGGGTAATGAAAAACTGTTTTTT. V usage is TRBV6-5 and J usage is TRBJ1-4, with TRBD1 identical over 8 bases. The germline V gene has CDR1 MNHEY and CDR2 SVGAGI. This CDR3 region has 14 residues. V was pared by 6 bases and J by 4 bases, with 4 bases of the junction left unmatched.

The gene calls are TRBV6-5 and TRBJ1-3; maybe TRBD1 (5 bases). CDR3 length equals 15 residues. Germline lookup yields CDR1 MNHEY and CDR2 SVGAGI. V was cut by 5 bases and J by 4 bases, with 15 bases left in between. CDR3 sequence (DNA): TGTGCCAGCAGTCGGACACTTGCGCCGGGAAACACCATATATTTT. Encoded protein: CASSRTLAPGNTIYF.

This rearrangement joins TRBV19 to TRBJ2-3; 10 bases map to TRBD2. This CDR3 is 15 amino acids long. J lost 7 bases, V lost 2 bases, and 6 bases had no gene match. Germline V gene lookup returns CDR1 LNHDA and CDR2 SQIVND (reference sequence). In nucleotides, the CDR3 is TGTGCCAGTAGTATAACAGCTAGCGGGGGTAATACGCAGTATTTT. As protein: CASSITASGGNTQYF.

This clone was seen more than once but under ten times. The rearrangement uses TRBV15 and TRBJ2-5; 7 bases fit TRBD2. CDR1 and CDR2 (germline): LNHNV, YYDKDF (reference sequence). Trimming at V came to 5 bases and at J to 5 bases, leaving 8 bases not matched to a gene. The CDR3 is 14 residues long. The CDR3 DNA sequence: TGTGCCACCAGCGGGAGAGGCGGGAGTGAGACCCAGTACTTC. Its translation is CATSGRGGSETQYF.

V gene TRBV6-5 combines with J gene TRBJ2-2, with 7 positions matching TRBD2. Unmatched junction bases numbered 9, after V lost 6 bases and J lost 5 bases. CDR3 length: 15 amino acids. Per germline, CDR1 MNHEY and CDR2 SVGAGI. The CDR3 DNA is TGTGCCAGCAGACCCAGCGGGGCAGGGACCGGGGAGCTGTTTTTT. Protein product: CASRPSGAGTGELFF.

The chain joins TRBV2 to TRBJ1-5; 10 bases fit TRBD1. V dropped 6 bases and J dropped 6; count of bases not matched to a gene: 2. The CDR3 is 13 amino acids. Germline V gene data show CDR1 as SNHLY and CDR2 as FYNNEI. The chain's CDR3 is CASRDRGVQPQHF. CDR3 in DNA: TGTGCCAGCAGGGACAGGGGGGTTCAGCCCCAGCATTTT.

This clone has just a few counts. J is TRBJ2-6 and V is TRBV11-2, with D uncertain. Trimming shortened V by 1 base and J by 0 bases, and 4 bases separated the two germline ends. Germline CDR1 and CDR2: SGHAT and FQNNGV. The CDR3 spans 15 residues. The CDR3 region has the DNA TGTGCCAGCAGCTTAGCCCCCTCTGGGGCCAACGTCCTGACTTTC. This gives the protein CASSLAPSGANVLTF.

V gene TRBV6-5 combines with J gene TRBJ1-2; possible D gene TRBD1, 6 bases. The germline V and J ends were trimmed by 6 bases and 2 bases, with 16 bases remaining between them. CDR1 is MNHEY, CDR2 SVGAGI, per germline. The CDR3 runs to 15 residues. The DNA of the CDR3 is TGTGCCAGCAGCGGATCGGGACACCAAAACTATGGCTACACCTTC. As protein: CASSGSGHQNYGYTF.

V is TRBV18 and J is TRBJ2-3, with D unclear. Germline V gene lookup returns CDR1 KGHSH and CDR2 LQKENI. CDR3 length equals 13 residues. V was shortened by 3 bases and J by 2 bases, with 6 bases between the two germline ends. CDR3 sequence reads: CASSPGPTDTQYF. The CDR3 nucleotides read TGTGCCAGCTCACCGGGCCCCACAGATACGCAGTATTTT.

Comments on this clone: The germline gene is not matched at one end of the junction; a read error may be the cause. The chain carries TRBV7-7 and TRBJ2-3, with a possible D match to TRBD2 (5 bases). This CDR3 has 13 residues. In germline, CDR1 is SSHAT, CDR2 FNYEAQ (reference sequence). The CDR3 coding sequence is TGTGCTAGCAGTCCGAGGACTCGAGATACGCAGTATTTT. Encoded protein: CASSPRTRDTQYF.

The chain recombines TRBV19 with TRBJ2-3; TRBD1 matches 8 bases. The CDR3 spans 14 residues. Germline values: CDR1 LNHDA, CDR2 SQIVND (reference sequence). V shed 5 bases, J shed 4 bases, and the junction held 5 bases outside the gene matches. The chain's CDR3 is CASSDRGEADTQYF. In DNA form, the CDR3 reads TGTGCCAGTAGTGACAGGGGAGAGGCAGATACGCAGTATTTT. The entire variable domain, with the rest obtained from reference TRBV19 and TRBJ2-3, is as follows: DGGITQSPKYLFRKEGQNVTLSCEQNLNHDAMYWYRQDPGQGLRLIYYSQIVNDFQKGDIAEGYSVSREKKESFPLTVTSAQKNPTAFYLCASSDRGEADTQYFGPGTRLTVL.

This clone was counted only a few times. The gene calls are TRBV11-2 and TRBJ2-1; 8 nucleotides line up with TRBD1. The germline CDR1 and CDR2 sequences are SGHAT and FQNNGV. This CDR3 contains 15 residues. J gave up 7 bases and V 0 bases, and 5 bases lay outside the gene matches. CDR3 bases: TGTGCCAGCAGCTTAGAGGGGGACAGGTCAAATGAGCAGTTCTTC. It yields the protein CASSLEGDRSNEQFF.

The DNA of the CDR3 is TGTGCCAGCAGCTTGGGAGGTGGGGTTGGGCAGCCCCAGCATTTT. This gives the protein CASSLGGGVGQPQHF. This chain links TRBV5-6 with TRBJ1-5; D ambiguous. V was trimmed by 0 bases and J by 7 bases, leaving 14 bases between them. CDR1 is SGHDT, CDR2 YYEEEE, per germline. The CDR3 sequence is 15 residues long. Full variable domain (remainder filled in from reference TRBV5-6 and TRBJ1-5): DAGVTQSPTHLIKTRGQQVTLRCSPKSGHDTVSWYQQALGQGPQFIFQYYEEEERQRGNFPDRFSGHQFPNYSSELNVNALLLGDSALYLCASSLGGGVGQPQHFGDGTRLSIL.